This TCR beta chain was identified in a study of preoperative IRX-2 immunotherapy in early breast cancer. Treatment denoted: preoperative locoregional IRX-2 cytokine immunotherapy. Samples came from a phase Ib trial of preoperative locoregional IRX-2 cytokine immunotherapy. Profiled with immunoSEQ multiplex PCR; TCRdb holds only in-frame clones, not every one. The sample lists approximately 12,000 clones, approximately 91% occurring once. The sequence derives from a human donor with breast cancer. Collection of the sample occurred from a patient treated with IRX-2 immunotherapy.

CDR3 in DNA: TGTGCCAGCAGCTTGGAACAGTCCTACACCGGGGAGCTGTTTTTT. This encodes CASSLEQSYTGELFF. The rearrangement joins TRBV5-4 to TRBJ2-2; D is ambiguous. The CDR3 is 15 amino acids. The V and J ends lost 0 bases and 3 bases respectively, with 9 bases between them. The germline V gene has CDR1 SGHNT and CDR2 YYREEE (reference sequence).